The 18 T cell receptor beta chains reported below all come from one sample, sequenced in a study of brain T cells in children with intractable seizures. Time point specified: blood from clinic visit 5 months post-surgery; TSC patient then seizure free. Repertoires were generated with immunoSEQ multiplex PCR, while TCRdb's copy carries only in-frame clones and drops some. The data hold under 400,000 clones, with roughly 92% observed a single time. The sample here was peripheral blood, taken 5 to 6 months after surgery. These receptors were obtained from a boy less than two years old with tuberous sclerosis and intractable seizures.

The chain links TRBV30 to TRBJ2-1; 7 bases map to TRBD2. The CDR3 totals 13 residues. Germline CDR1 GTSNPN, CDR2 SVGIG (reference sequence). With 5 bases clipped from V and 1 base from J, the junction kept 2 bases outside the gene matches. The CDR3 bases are TGTGCCTGGTTAGCGGGTTCCTACAATGAGCAGTTCTTC. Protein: CAWLAGSYNEQFF.

As DNA, the CDR3 is TGTGCCAGCAGCTTAGGGTCAACCAGGGGCACCGGGGAGCTGTTTTTT. It yields the protein CASSLGSTRGTGELFF. The J gene is TRBJ2-2, the V gene TRBV7-3, with D perhaps matching TRBD1 (6 bases). This CDR3 has 16 residues. CDR1 is SGHTA and CDR2 is FQGTGA in the germline V gene. Trimming cost V 2 bases and J 4 bases, with 14 bases left between them.

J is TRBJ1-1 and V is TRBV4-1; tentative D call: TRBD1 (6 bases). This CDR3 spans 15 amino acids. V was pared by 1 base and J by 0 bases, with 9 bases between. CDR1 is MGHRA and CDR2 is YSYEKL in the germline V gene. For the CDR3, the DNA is TGCGCCAGCAGCCAAGGGGGGCGTTTGAACACTGAAGCTTTCTTT. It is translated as CASSQGGRLNTEAFF.

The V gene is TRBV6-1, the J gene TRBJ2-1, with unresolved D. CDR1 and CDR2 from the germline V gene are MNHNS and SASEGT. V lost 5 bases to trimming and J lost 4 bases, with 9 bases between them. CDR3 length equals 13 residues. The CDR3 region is CASSYGNYNEQFF. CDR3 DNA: TGTGCCAGCAGTTATGGGAATTACAATGAGCAGTTCTTC.

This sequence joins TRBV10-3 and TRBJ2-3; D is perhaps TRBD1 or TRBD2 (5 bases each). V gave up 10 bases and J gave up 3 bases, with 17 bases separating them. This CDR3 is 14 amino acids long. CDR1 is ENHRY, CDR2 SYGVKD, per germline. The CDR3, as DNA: TGTGCCACCGTTCGAGAGGGGTGGACAGATACGCAGTATTTT. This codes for CATVREGWTDTQYF.

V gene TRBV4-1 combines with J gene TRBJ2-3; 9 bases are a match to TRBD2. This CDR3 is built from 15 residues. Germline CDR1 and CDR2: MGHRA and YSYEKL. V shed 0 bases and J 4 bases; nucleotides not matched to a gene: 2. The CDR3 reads CASSQDAGGPDTQYF. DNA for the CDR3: TGCGCCAGCAGCCAAGATGCGGGGGGGCCAGATACGCAGTATTTT.

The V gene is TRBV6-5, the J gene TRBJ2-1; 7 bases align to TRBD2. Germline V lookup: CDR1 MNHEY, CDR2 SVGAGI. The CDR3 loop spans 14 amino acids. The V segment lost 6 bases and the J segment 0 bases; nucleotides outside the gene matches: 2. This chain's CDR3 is CASRSSGSYNEQFF. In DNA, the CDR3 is TGTGCCAGCAGATCTAGCGGCTCCTACAATGAGCAGTTCTTC.

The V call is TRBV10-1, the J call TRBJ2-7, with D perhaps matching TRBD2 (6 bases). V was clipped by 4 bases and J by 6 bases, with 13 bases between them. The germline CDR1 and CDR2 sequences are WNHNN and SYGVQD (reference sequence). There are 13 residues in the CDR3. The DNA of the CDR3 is TGCGCCAGCAGTGCTAGCGAGTTCGCCGAGCAGTACTTC. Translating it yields CASSASEFAEQYF.

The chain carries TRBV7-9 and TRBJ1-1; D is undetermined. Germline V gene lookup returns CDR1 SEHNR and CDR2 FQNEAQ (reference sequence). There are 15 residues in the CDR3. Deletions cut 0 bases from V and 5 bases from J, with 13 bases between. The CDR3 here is CASSLAGRYGTEAFF. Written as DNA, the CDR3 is TGTGCCAGCAGCTTAGCGGGCCGGTATGGGACTGAAGCTTTCTTT. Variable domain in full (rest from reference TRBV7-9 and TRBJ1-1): DTGVSQNPRHKITKRGQNVTFRCDPISEHNRLYWYRQTLGQGPEFLTYFQNEAQLEKSRLLSDRFSAERPKGSFSTLEIQRTEQGDSAMYLCASSLAGRYGTEAFFGQGTRLTVV.

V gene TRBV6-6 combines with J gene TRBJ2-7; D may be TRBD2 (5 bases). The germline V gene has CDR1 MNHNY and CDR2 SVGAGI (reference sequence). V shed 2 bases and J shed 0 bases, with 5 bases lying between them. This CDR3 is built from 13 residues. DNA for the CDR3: TGTGCCAGCAGTTACGGAGGCTCCTACGAGCAGTACTTC. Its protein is CASSYGGSYEQYF.

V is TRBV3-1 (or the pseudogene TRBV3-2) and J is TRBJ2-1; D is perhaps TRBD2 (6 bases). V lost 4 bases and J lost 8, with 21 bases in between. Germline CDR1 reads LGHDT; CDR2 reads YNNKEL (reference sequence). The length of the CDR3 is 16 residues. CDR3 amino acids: CASSRGVGALLDEQFF. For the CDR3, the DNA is TGTGCCAGCAGCCGGGGGGTTGGGGCTCTCCTTGATGAGCAGTTCTTC.

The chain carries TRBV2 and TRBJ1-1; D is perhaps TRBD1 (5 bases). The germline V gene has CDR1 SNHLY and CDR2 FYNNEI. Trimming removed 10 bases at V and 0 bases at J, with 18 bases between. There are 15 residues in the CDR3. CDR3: CAKLGREGLNTEAFF. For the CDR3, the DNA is TGTGCCAAACTGGGCAGGGAGGGGCTGAACACTGAAGCTTTCTTT.

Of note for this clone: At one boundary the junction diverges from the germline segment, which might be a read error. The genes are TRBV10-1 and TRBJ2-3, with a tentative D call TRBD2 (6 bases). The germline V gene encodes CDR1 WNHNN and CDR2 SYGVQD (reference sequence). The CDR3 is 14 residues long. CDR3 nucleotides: TGCGCCAGCAGTAAGTCCTGGAGGGCAGATACGCAGTATTTT. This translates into CASSKSWRADTQYF.

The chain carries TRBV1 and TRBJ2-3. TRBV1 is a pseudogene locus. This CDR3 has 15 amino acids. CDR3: CTSSQDRDRTDTQYF. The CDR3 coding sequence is TGCACCAGCAGCCAAGATCGGGACCGCACAGATACGCAGTATTTT.

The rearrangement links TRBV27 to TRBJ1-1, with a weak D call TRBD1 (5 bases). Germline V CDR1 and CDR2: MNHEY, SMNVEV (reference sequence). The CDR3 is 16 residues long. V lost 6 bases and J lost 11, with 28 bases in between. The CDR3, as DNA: TGTGCCAGCAGCCCAATGAGAGGGGAACTAACTACGTCCGCTTTCTTT. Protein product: CASSPMRGELTTSAFF.

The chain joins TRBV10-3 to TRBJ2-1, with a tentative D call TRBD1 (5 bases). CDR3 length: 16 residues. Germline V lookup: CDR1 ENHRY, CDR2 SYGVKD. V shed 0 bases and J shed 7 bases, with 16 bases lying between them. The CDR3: CAISESPGPSTNEQFF. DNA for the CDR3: TGTGCCATCAGTGAGTCTCCAGGGCCCTCCACTAATGAGCAGTTCTTC.

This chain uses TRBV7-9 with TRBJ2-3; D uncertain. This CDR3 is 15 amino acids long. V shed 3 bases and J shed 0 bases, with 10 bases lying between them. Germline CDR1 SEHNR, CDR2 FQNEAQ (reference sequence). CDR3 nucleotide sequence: TGTGCCAGCAGCTTCTACCGCCTTAGCACAGATACGCAGTATTTT. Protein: CASSFYRLSTDTQYF.

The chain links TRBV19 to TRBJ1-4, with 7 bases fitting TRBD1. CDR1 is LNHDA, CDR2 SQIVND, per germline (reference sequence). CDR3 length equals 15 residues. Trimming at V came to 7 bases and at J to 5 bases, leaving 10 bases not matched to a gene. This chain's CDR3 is CASKGRTGLNEKLFF. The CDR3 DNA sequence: TGTGCCAGTAAAGGCCGGACAGGTCTAAATGAAAAACTGTTTTTT.